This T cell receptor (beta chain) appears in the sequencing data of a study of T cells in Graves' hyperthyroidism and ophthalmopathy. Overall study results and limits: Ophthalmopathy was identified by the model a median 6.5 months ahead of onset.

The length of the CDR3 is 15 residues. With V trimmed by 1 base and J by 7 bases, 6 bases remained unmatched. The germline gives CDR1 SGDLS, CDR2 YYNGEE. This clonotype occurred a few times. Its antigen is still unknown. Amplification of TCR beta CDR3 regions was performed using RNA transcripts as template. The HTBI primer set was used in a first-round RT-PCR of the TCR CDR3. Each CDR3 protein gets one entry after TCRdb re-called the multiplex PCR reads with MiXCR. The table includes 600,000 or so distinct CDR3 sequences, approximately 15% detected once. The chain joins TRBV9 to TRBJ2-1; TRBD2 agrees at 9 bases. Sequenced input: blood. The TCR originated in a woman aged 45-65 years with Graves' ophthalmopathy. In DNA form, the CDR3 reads TGTGCCAGCAGCGTACGCGGGAGGGCCGGGAATGAGCAGTTCTTC. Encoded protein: CASSVRGRAGNEQFF.